Following are 5 T cell receptor beta chains from one sample sequenced in a study of early stage breast cancer tumors (TCRdb year 2017). The method behind the library was the immunoSEQ multiplex PCR assay. The clones in this table, taken by TCRdb from immuneACCESS, are in-frame only. Not every clone is retained; where verified, under half of the shortfall comes from an unresolved V gene, and the cause of the rest is unknown. Present in this sample are 30,000 to 35,000 clones, 60% to 80% of which were seen just once. The top ten hold about 4.5% of the sample. The material sequenced was blood. The receptors were sampled from a person aged 35 to 50 with breast cancer.

The V and J genes are TRBV7-9 and TRBJ2-3; a possible D gene is TRBD2 (5 bases). Germline lookup yields CDR1 SEHNR and CDR2 FQNEAQ (reference sequence). CDR3 length: 15 residues. The V end lost 5 bases, the J end lost 3 bases, and 15 bases lay between the germline ends. For the CDR3, the DNA is TGTGCCAGCAGCCCTGCAGAGGGCTCTACAGATACGCAGTATTTT. It encodes CASSPAEGSTDTQYF.

V gene TRBV2 combines with J gene TRBJ2-2; D unresolved. This CDR3 comprises 15 residues. The V gene lost 4 bases and the J gene lost 7 bases, with 16 bases spanning the gap. The germline gives CDR1 SNHLY, CDR2 FYNNEI. The CDR3 protein is CASSGWTPASGELFF. In nucleotides, the CDR3 is TGTGCCAGCAGTGGGTGGACGCCAGCCAGCGGGGAGCTGTTTTTT.

The chain links TRBV28 to TRBJ1-3, with D unclear. In germline, CDR1 is MDHEN, CDR2 SYDVKM. CDR3 length: 12 amino acids. V lost 8 bases, J lost 4 bases, and 9 bases lay in between. The CDR3 protein is CASRTTGNTIYF. In DNA, the CDR3 is TGTGCCAGCCGGACGACCGGAAACACCATATATTTT.

A single count supports this clone. The J gene is TRBJ2-7, the V gene TRBV2; the D gene could be TRBD1 or TRBD2 (5 bases each). CDR1 and CDR2 from the germline V gene are SNHLY and FYNNEI. Between the trimmed V and J ends, which lost 6 bases and 3 bases, there was a span of 15 bases. This CDR3 is 14 amino acids long. In DNA form, the CDR3 reads TGTGCCAGCAGCGCGGATGGGACCTTCTACGAGCAGTACTTC. Translated: CASSADGTFYEQYF.

V and J are TRBV19 and TRBJ2-5; D possibly corresponds to TRBD2 (6 bases). Trimming stripped 1 base from V and 11 bases from J, with 17 bases between. Germline V CDR1 and CDR2: LNHDA, SQIVND (reference sequence). This CDR3 comprises 14 residues. The CDR3 DNA is TGTGCCAGTAGTATAGTTGGGATGGGCGGGGAGCAGTACTTC. It encodes CASSIVGMGGEQYF.